Sequencing of this T cell receptor beta chain was carried out in a study of T cells in localized non-small cell lung cancer. The assay was immunoSEQ multiplex PCR, and TCRdb's table has in-frame clones only and misses some. The sample holds around 16,000 clones, around 89% seen once. Study-level findings and limits: Heterogeneity cannot be ruled out, as sequencing used one tumor region only. Uninvolved adjacent lung had the highest recorded T cell clonality, with tumor below it. Adjacent lung held a median roughly 60 of the top 100 tumor clones.

As for this clone: What it recognizes is unknown.

The CDR3 covers 15 residues. The V and J ends lost 3 bases and 6 bases respectively, with 12 bases between them. The germline gives CDR1 SNHLY, CDR2 FYNNEI. Sequences were derived from peripheral blood, sampled before any cancer treatment. This TCR derives from a female donor of 60 years or more with stage III squamous cell lung carcinoma. This sequence joins TRBV2 and TRBJ1-6; possible D gene TRBD1, 5 bases. CDR3 residues: CASSDFRASNSPLHF. CDR3 bases: TGTGCCAGCAGTGACTTCAGGGCTTCTAATTCACCCCTCCACTTT.